What follows describes a single TCR beta chain. Antigen: not known. A much larger clone sits a single nucleotide away, making a read error possible. About 10 milliliters of peripheral blood were drawn from each donor into EDTA-treated tubes. The record originates from a study of blood T cells in healthy people across ages. Findings of the study overall: Estimates of total diversity, which came from one million sequenced T cells, were considered to be underestimates.

Combining a sample-barcoded 5' primer with a J-beta primer mix, a second PCR ran for 7 to 11 cycles. TCRdb re-called the 5' RACE reads through MiXCR, storing one row per CDR3 protein. Of 630,000 or so distinct CDR3 sequences listed, less than 35% are singletons. Material for sequencing was blood. The clonotype comes from a woman older than 75 in good health.

CDR3 nucleotides: TGTGCCAGCTCACCAAACCCCCGGGGATCCTATGGCTACACCTTC. This gives the protein CASSPNPRGSYGYTF. The V and J genes are TRBV18 and TRBJ1-2; D uncertain. Trimming shortened V by 2 bases and J by 4 bases, and 14 bases separated the two germline ends. The CDR3 covers 15 residues. Germline assignment: CDR1 KGHSH and CDR2 LQKENI.